This T cell receptor (beta chain) was obtained from a study of blood T cell repertoires in COVID-19 (dated by TCRdb to about 2020). Study-level background: The collaborator samples originated in the United States, Italy and Spain and spanned the acute and convalescent phases of COVID-19. A de-identified subject ID, COVID-19 status, age in years and sex were almost always included in the sample metadata. Where HLA class I and class II types were available, the types were taken from metadata supplied by the sample provider, not from assay-based typing. The dataset comprised deeply sampled blood TCRbeta repertoires from subjects exposed to, actively infected with, or recovered from COVID-19. Samples were obtained from the ongoing ImmuneRACE study (first 160 participants) and from about 1,300 subjects provided by 6 global collaborators. The material from the prospective study consisted of cDNA or gDNA derived from T cells, B-cell-depleted T cells, or PBMCs. The repertoires were released in a freely available public database meant as a resource for research on the immune response to SARS-CoV-2. The paper's findings and limits, for the study overall: The amount of clinical and demographic metadata varied by source and participant and was provided uncurated.

Participants in the prospective study were aged about 18 to 100 years, lived in approximately 26 United States geographic areas, and enrolled through a virtual design. To assign participants to cohorts, the prospective study relied on clinical history that participants themselves reported in a screening survey and a study questionnaire. Recovered participants in ImmuneRACE Cohort 3 were defined as having two consecutive negative NP/OP PCR tests, clearance from a healthcare professional, or resolution of symptoms. In the prospective study, whole blood, serum and a nasopharyngeal or oropharyngeal swab were collected from each participant by mobile phlebotomists. Participants in the prospective study had the option to provide additional blood draws and questionnaires over an approximately 2-month period. Prospective study blood samples were shipped either frozen or at room temperature before DNA extraction.

The immunoSEQ Assay, a bias-controlled multiplex PCR, was used to amplify TCRbeta CDR3 regions from genomic DNA. The authors' analysis ran thus. Within the assay, amplification of reference gene primers was used to estimate how many nucleated cells each sample contained. Sequence reads were collapsed and filtered to measure the absolute abundance of every unique TCRbeta CDR3 rearrangement. For each sample, productive Simpson clonality was calculated as the square root of Simpson's diversity index over productive rearrangements. TCRdb carries this immuneACCESS record with in-frame sequences only. Its versions omit some clonotypes, under half of them owing to an unresolved V gene in the studies checked, with the rest unexplained. The D gene and trimming were derived from the DNA, and the V and J assignments and clone size from that table. In this sample the table shows about 300,000 clones, around 90% of which occur a single time. Of the sample, roughly 1.1% is held by the ten largest clones.

Details on this clone: The antigen it recognizes is unknown. No clone much larger than this one lies a single base away; base qualities are absent.

Taken from the germline V gene (reference sequence), the CDR1 and CDR2 loops are MNHEY and SMNVEV. Taken from cysteine to phenylalanine, the CDR3 has 15 residues. Of the read, only the CDR3 DNA is kept; its 45 bases are in frame from base 1. V is shortened by 1 base, J by 3 bases, and the region joining them spans 11 bases. The V and J segments used are TRBV27 and TRBJ2-3; TRBD2 could be the D gene, as 5 bases match. Source material: PBMCs or T cells enriched from blood (not recorded which). This TCR was recovered from a woman younger than 45 who had recovered from COVID-19. The nucleotides read TGTGCCAGCAGTTTATTCGGGATGATGACAGATACGCAGTATTTT. It encodes CASSLFGMMTDTQYF.